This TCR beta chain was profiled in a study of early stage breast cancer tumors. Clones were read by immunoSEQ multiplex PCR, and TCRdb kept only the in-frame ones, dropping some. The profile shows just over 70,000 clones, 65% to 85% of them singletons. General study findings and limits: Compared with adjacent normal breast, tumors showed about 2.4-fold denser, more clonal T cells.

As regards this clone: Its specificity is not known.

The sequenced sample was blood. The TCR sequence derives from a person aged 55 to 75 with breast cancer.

The CDR3 region has the DNA TGTGCCAGCAGCCGCCTCACTAGTAGGTTCTTC. Translated: CASSRLTSRFF. The V call is TRBV11-2, the J call TRBJ2-1; the D gene is possibly TRBD2 (5 bases). Per the germline V gene, CDR1 is SGHAT and CDR2 is FQNNGV. The ends were cut back, 5 bases at V and 15 bases at J, with 14 bases in the middle. The CDR3 contains 11 residues.